The T cell receptor (beta chain) described here comes from a study of T cell responses to AZD1222 COVID-19 vaccine. Findings and limits, study-wide: The donors showed a predominance of white British ancestry and of females, with possible underestimation of clonal diversity. In the spike-specific TCR repertoire, nearly half reportedly target unmutated variant regions. Researchers took repertoire samples only after the peak T cell response had come. A rise in Spike-specific TCR breadth and depth followed two AZD1222 doses.

The repertoire was sequenced with immunoSEQ multiplex PCR; TCRdb's copy has only in-frame clones and lacks some. The sample includes fewer than 30,000 clones, over 90% of them seen just once. With respect to this clone: Its antigen remains unidentified.

CDR1 and CDR2 from the germline V gene are SGHNT and YENEEA. The V and J ends lost 5 bases and 2 bases respectively, with 13 bases between them. This CDR3 spans 16 amino acids. V and J are TRBV11-3 and TRBJ2-6, with D maybe TRBD1 (6 bases). The specimen was peripheral blood, collected on day 0 of AZD1222 vaccination. The sequence derives from an adult in good health. CDR3 region: CASSAKGGAGANVLTF. The CDR3 DNA is TGTGCCAGCAGCGCTAAAGGGGGTGCTGGGGCCAACGTCCTGACTTTC.